This T cell receptor beta chain originates from a study of CD8+ T cells in alopecia areata. Study-wide context: Those treated were given oral tofacitinib at 5 to 10 mg twice daily. Once tofacitinib had been taken for 6 to 18 months, 6 months off drug followed.

Trimming cost V 4 bases and J 5 bases; bases outside gene matches: 11. The CDR3 length is 16 residues. CDR1 is SGDLS, CDR2 YYNGEE, per germline. Concerning this clone itself: Its antigen is not identified.

Study conclusions and caveats: Lesional scalp, notably in alopecia totalis/universalis, had clonality above that of normal scalp.

It was cDNA, reverse transcribed from extracted RNA, that served as the sequencing template. Sequencing used immunoSEQ multiplex PCR; TCRdb keeps in-frame clones, though not all of them. The sample holds more than 200,000 clones; less than 80% are singletons and the top ten take approximately 1.2%. T lymphocytes (CD4+ and CD8+) were sorted from PBMCs. The material sequenced was CD4+ T cells sorted from blood, taken at week 0. The genes are TRBV9 and TRBJ2-1; 8 bases are a match to TRBD2. This receptor was obtained from a human donor with alopecia areata. The CDR3 spells CASSPAPGLGDNEQFF. CDR3 nucleotides: TGTGCCAGCAGCCCAGCTCCGGGACTAGGGGACAATGAGCAGTTCTTC.